This T cell receptor beta chain was recorded in a study of CD8+ T cells in alopecia areata. General study points: Especially in alopecia totalis/universalis, lesional scalp showed greater clonality than normal scalp did. Patients shared TCRs less clearly than mice did, possibly owing to HLA.

This CDR3 is built from 15 residues. Trimming cost V 0 bases and J 5 bases; bases outside gene matches: 8. CDR1 is SQVTM, CDR2 ANQGSEA, per germline. As regards this clone: Its antigen remains unknown.

TCR sequencing used cDNA made by reverse transcription of extracted RNA. Assay used: immunoSEQ multiplex PCR; TCRdb lists only in-frame clones, some missing. Of 130,000 or so clones listed, approximately 57% are singletons. Treatment given: oral pan-JAK inhibitor, 5-10 mg twice daily. The starting material was CD4+ T cells sorted from blood, obtained at week 4, from a patient treated with tofacitinib. V and J are TRBV29-1 and TRBJ2-5; 8 bases fit TRBD1. The receptor was derived from a human donor with alopecia areata. CDR3 loop: CSVEEVRGQGETQYF. CDR3 sequence (DNA): TGCAGCGTTGAAGAGGTCAGGGGGCAGGGGGAGACCCAGTACTTC.